The 6 T cell receptor beta chains below were found in one sample sequenced in a study of CD8 T cell repertoires and HIV-1 epitope variants. Method: immunoSEQ multiplex PCR; TCRdb's copy keeps in-frame clones and lacks some. This table holds more than 5,500 clones, about 71% found once. Antigens of these TCRs are unknown. Sequences were obtained from cultured CD8+ T cells derived from PBMCs. The receptors here all came from a male donor with HIV.

V usage is TRBV7-3 and J usage is TRBJ1-2; D remains unclear. The length of the CDR3 is 14 residues. The V gene lost 3 bases and the J gene lost 6 bases, with 14 bases spanning the gap. The germline CDR1 and CDR2 sequences are SGHTA and FQGTGA. CDR3 sequence reads: CASSFPGSKNGYTF. The DNA of the CDR3 is TGTGCCAGCAGCTTTCCCGGGTCGAAGAATGGCTACACCTTC.

This clone was recorded once. V usage is TRBV29-1 and J usage is TRBJ2-7; D uncertain. This CDR3 contains 14 residues. Germline V gene lookup returns CDR1 SQVTM and CDR2 ANQGSEA. Trimming removed 4 bases from V and 1 base from J, with 14 bases in between. CDR3 protein: CSVGYWTESYEQYF. The CDR3 DNA is TGCAGCGTTGGCTACTGGACGGAGTCCTACGAGCAGTACTTC.

V gene TRBV6-5 combines with J gene TRBJ1-2; D is ambiguous. V was clipped by 4 bases and J by 6 bases, with 12 bases between them. The CDR3 has 13 amino acids. From germline, CDR1 is MNHEY and CDR2 SVGAGI. The DNA for the CDR3 is TGTGCCAGCAGTTTTTCGACGGTAGATGGCTACACCTTC. Residues: CASSFSTVDGYTF.

The chain uses TRBV28 and TRBJ2-7, with 8 nucleotides matching TRBD2. Germline lookup yields CDR1 MDHEN and CDR2 SYDVKM. The CDR3 runs 14 residues. After removal of 5 bases from V and 6 bases from J, the junction contained 9 bases not matched to a gene. The CDR3 here is CASSPEAGVSEQYF. Written as DNA, the CDR3 is TGTGCCAGCAGTCCGGAAGCGGGAGTAAGCGAGCAGTACTTC.

The rearrangement links TRBV5-4 to TRBJ1-1; D unclear. Germline V gene data show CDR1 as SGHNT and CDR2 as YYREEE (reference sequence). The CDR3 consists of 13 residues. Between the trimmed V and J ends, which lost 0 bases and 3 bases, there was a span of 6 bases. The CDR3, as DNA: TGTGCCAGCAGCTTGGCGTCTTACACTGAAGCTTTCTTT. It codes for CASSLASYTEAFF.

The rearrangement joins TRBV5-4 to TRBJ2-3; TRBD2 matches at 8 bases. V shed 0 bases and J 0 bases; nucleotides not matched to a gene: 3. This CDR3 has 16 amino acids. CDR1 and CDR2 from the germline V gene are SGHNT and YYREEE (reference sequence). Written as DNA, the CDR3 is TGTGCCAGCAGCTTGGGGACTAGCACAAGCACAGATACGCAGTATTTT. The encoded protein is CASSLGTSTSTDTQYF.